This TCR beta chain was identified during a study of cytomegalovirus exposure and HLA in healthy donors (dated by TCRdb to between 2016 and 2019). Background on the whole study: According to a later analysis, one platform produced both the 110 or so validation repertoires and the 666 repertoires of the first cohort. The study was designed to test whether signatures of past pathogen exposure could be identified by cataloging public T cell receptors. In addition to the first cohort of approximately 650 subjects, a separate validation cohort of 130 or so different subjects was used. High-throughput TCR immunosequencing, statistical association of individual TCRs with disease status, and machine learning were combined to predict cytomegalovirus infection status. The research as a whole found: The authors suggested that the approach could potentially be generalized to other disease states and immunological phenotypes. The study listed 164 TCR beta chains as associated with cytomegalovirus. Most TCR sequences were seen in very few donors, while some public TCRs were found in many individuals. A few of the identified cytomegalovirus-associated TCR beta chains were confirmed in vitro to be specific for cytomegalovirus antigens. A later analysis found that TCRs clustered in the first cohort also tended to co-occur in the 130 or so validation repertoires, with 94% of cluster scores above 0. A later analysis lacked HLA typing for the validation cohort, so it scored co-occurrence in that cohort across all 120 repertoires. The classifier was reported to diagnose cytomegalovirus status with high specificity and sensitivity in both the original and validation cohorts.

Trimming leaves V shorter by 4 bases and J shorter by 2 bases, with the junction holding 3 bases beyond the gene matches. Based on the germline V gene, the CDR1 and CDR2 sequences are SGHRS and YFSETQ. The CDR3 runs 15 residues from the cysteine to the phenylalanine. Only the CDR3 DNA is retained, 45 bases long and in frame from the first base. Preparation of the library involved the immunoSEQ multiplex PCR assay. The study's processing was this. A statistical classification framework was built for diagnosing cytomegalovirus status from the catalog of TCR beta chain sequences. TCRdb holds this immuneACCESS table with in-frame rearrangements only. Some clones are missing; in checked studies, unresolved V genes explain under half, and the rest has no known cause. V and J calls plus clone size are reproduced from that table; the DNA served to infer D and trimming. The sample profile shows 120,000 to 150,000 clones; around 90% of them were found once. The ten top clones hold 4.5% of the sample.

The donors were included in the validation cohort of 120 subjects, a group kept apart from the approximately 690-subject first cohort. As regards this clone: It has no known antigen specificity. Base qualities are missing; no much larger clone stands one base away.

This TCR was recovered from a man between 18 and 29 years old in good health and CMV-seropositive. The sample taken for sequencing was PBMCs. This sequence uses TRBV5-1 and TRBJ2-7; TRBD2 aligns with 13 central bases. The DNA is TGCGCCAGCAGCGGGGGACTAGCGGGGCCCTACGAGCAGTACTTC. This gives the protein CASSGGLAGPYEQYF.